This TCR beta chain came from a study of OX40 agonist ivuxolimab in advanced cancers. Overall study context: Dose-escalation patients' cancers were hepatocellular carcinoma, melanoma, renal cell or head and neck cancer. Findings and caveats of the study: Specificity for antigen went undetermined in the expanded peripheral T cells. In general, CD8+ T cells held more expanded clones than CD4+ did, on average.

As concerns this clone: Antigen: not known.

Libraries were prepared by immunoSEQ multiplex PCR; TCRdb keeps only in-frame clonotypes and omits some of them. Of 48,000 or so clones in the sample, around 90% were seen once. Blood sampling was done at baseline, cycle 4 day 1, and cycle 7 day 1. The sequence derives from an adult with an advanced solid tumor such as melanoma, head and neck, liver or kidney cancer. Sequenced material: CD4+ or CD8+ T cells sorted from blood, taken in a trial of the OX40 agonist ivuxolimab.

The CDR3 protein is CASRDRGSTEAFF. CDR3 sequence (DNA): TGTGCCAGCAGGGACAGGGGGAGCACTGAAGCTTTCTTT. V and J are TRBV6-5 and TRBJ1-1, with 10 bases aligning to TRBD1. Per germline, CDR1 MNHEY and CDR2 SVGAGI. The CDR3 has 13 residues. V was clipped by 6 bases and J by 4 bases; unmatched bases: 2.